This T cell receptor (beta chain) was sequenced during a study of T cell responses to AZD1222 COVID-19 vaccine. Whole-study findings and limits: Among AZD1222 vaccinees, only 5 to 7 were seropositive at baseline. The sample set comprised mostly white British donors with more females, and clonal diversity was possibly underestimated. Repertoires were collected only later (after the peak T cell response had occurred). Receipt of two AZD1222 doses was followed by a rise in Spike-specific TCR breadth and depth.

The repertoire was sequenced with immunoSEQ multiplex PCR; TCRdb's copy has only in-frame clones and lacks some. In the table there are approximately 180,000 clones, roughly 93% of which are singletons. Notes on this clone: What it recognizes is unknown.

The CDR3 covers 13 residues. Germline-derived CDR1 and CDR2 are LNHDA and SQIVND (reference sequence). Losses at the gene ends were 6 bases for V and 5 bases for J; bases not matched to a gene: 6. Material: peripheral blood, obtained 28 days after the second dose of the MenACWY control vaccine. This sequence was found in an adult who received the MenACWY meningococcal vaccine as a control. The chain has TRBV19 and TRBJ1-1; 7 bases agree with TRBD1. CDR3 DNA sequence: TGTGCCAGTAGGGACAGGACGGGAACTGAAGCTTTCTTT. Its translation is CASRDRTGTEAFF.